The present TCR beta chain was sequenced within a study of OX40 agonist ivuxolimab in advanced cancers. About the study: A diagnosis of hepatocellular carcinoma, melanoma, renal cell or head and neck cancer was present in dose-escalation patients. Findings and limits, study-wide: Circulating CD4+ and CD8+ T cells showed clonal expansion by week 6 at 0.1 to 3.0 mg/kg. CD4+ T cells averaged fewer expanded clones than CD8+ T cells.

TCRdb's table, derived via immunoSEQ multiplex PCR, lists solely in-frame clones and lacks some. The repertoire holds tens of thousands of clones, roughly 87% seen once, with 2.5% to 3% in the top ten. The CDR3 spans 14 residues. The ends were cut back, 0 bases at V and 5 bases at J, with 8 bases in the middle. Germline CDR1 SGHTA, CDR2 FQGTGA. Blood draws occurred at baseline, cycle 4 day 1, and cycle 7 day 1. In regard to this clone: Antigen unknown.

The chain combines TRBV7-3 with TRBJ2-1; D is uncertain. The source of this sequence is an adult with an advanced solid tumor such as melanoma, head and neck, liver or kidney cancer. Sequenced material: CD4+ or CD8+ T cells sorted from blood, taken in a trial of the OX40 agonist ivuxolimab. The CDR3 DNA reads TGTGCCAGCAGCTTAACCCGACTCAACAATGAGCAGTTCTTC. Its protein product is CASSLTRLNNEQFF.